The subject of this entry is one TCR beta chain. This specimen belongs to a study of cytomegalovirus exposure and HLA in healthy donors. Profiling relied on immunoSEQ multiplex PCR, and the TCRdb table lists in-frame clones only, not all of them. The sample lists about 150,000 clones; 70% to 90% were seen once. Germline CDR1 is SGHNT and CDR2 is YYREEE (reference sequence). Trimming cost V 1 base and J 1 base; bases outside gene matches: 1. This CDR3 region has 15 residues. V usage is TRBV5-4 and J usage is TRBJ2-3; 9 bases are a match to TRBD2. The TCR sequence derives from a man aged 18-30 years in good health and CMV-seropositive. Input material: PBMCs. CDR3 coding DNA: TGTGCCAGCAGCTTGAGACTAGCGGGCACAGATACGCAGTATTTT. Translating gives CASSLRLAGTDTQYF.